The 21 T cell receptor beta chains reported below all come from one sample, sequenced in a study of CD8+CD57+ T cells in acquired aplastic anemia (dated by TCRdb to the late 2010s). TCRdb shows the sequencer as Illumina HiSeq 2000. Genomic DNA was used as template for profiling of TCR beta VDJ combinations and CDR3 sequences. TCRdb reanalyzed the raw reads on its own, using fastp at Q25 for trimming and MiXCR for clone calling, and kept in-frame beta chains. Rows are combined by CDR3 protein, so each entry shows the most common genes and DNA. The sample table contains 450,000 to 550,000 distinct CDR3 sequences; only one count was recorded for roughly a third of them. The top ten constitute less than 1% of the sample. Patients chosen for sequencing had shown expansion of CD8+CD57+ cells by flow cytometry. The sequenced material came from sorted CD4+, CD8+, or CD8+CD57+ T cells (not recorded which) from PBMCs. The receptors come from a human donor with aplastic anemia.

This clonotype was found many times. The rearrangement uses TRBV19 and TRBJ2-1, with D uncertain. CDR1 is LNHDA, CDR2 SQIVND, per germline (reference sequence). V was pared by 3 bases and J by 9 bases, with 9 bases between. This CDR3 region has 12 residues. CDR3 region: CASSMMESEQFF. The CDR3 DNA is TGTGCCAGTAGTATGATGGAATCTGAGCAGTTCTTC.

This clonotype showed up just a few times. The rearrangement links TRBV19 to TRBJ2-5; TRBD2 aligns across 9 bases. Germline CDR1 LNHDA, CDR2 SQIVND (reference sequence). The CDR3 runs 15 residues. After removal of 3 bases from V and 5 bases from J, the junction contained 7 bases not matched to a gene. The CDR3 bases are TGTGCCAGTAGTATTAGCGGGAGTATGCTGGAGACCCAGTACTTC. Amino acid sequence: CASSISGSMLETQYF.

The J gene is TRBJ1-1, the V gene TRBV3-1; D is perhaps TRBD1 (6 bases). Germline CDR1 is LGHDT and CDR2 is YNNKEL (reference sequence). V shed 2 bases and J shed 1 base, with 8 bases lying between them. There are 14 residues in the CDR3. CDR3 coding DNA: TGTGCCAGCAGCCAAATGACAGGGAACACTGAAGCTTTCTTT. It is translated as CASSQMTGNTEAFF.

This clonotype has more than one count but fewer than ten. Just one base apart from a much larger clone, this may be a read error. This sequence joins TRBV10-3 and TRBJ2-3; D not certain. CDR1 ENHRY and CDR2 SYGVKD come from the germline V gene. V was pared by 6 bases and J by 2 bases, with 9 bases between. This CDR3 spans 13 amino acids. In DNA form, the CDR3 reads TGTGCCATCAGCCTGCCCCCCACAGATACGCAGTATTTT. It is translated as CAISLPPTDTQYF.

This clonotype was counted many times. This chain uses TRBV25-1 with TRBJ2-7, with a weak D call TRBD1 (6 bases). The CDR3 has 13 residues. V lost 1 base, J lost 4 bases, and 8 bases lay in between. The germline CDR1 and CDR2 sequences are MGHDK and SYGVNS. CDR3 in amino acids: CASSEWDKYEQYF. CDR3 in DNA: TGTGCCAGCAGTGAATGGGACAAGTACGAGCAGTACTTC.

This clonotype was seen at least ten times. This chain joins TRBV25-1 and TRBJ1-5; D gene ambiguous. Germline lookup yields CDR1 MGHDK and CDR2 SYGVNS. This CDR3 is 14 amino acids long. Trimming took off 5 bases at V and 0 bases at J, with 8 bases between the two ends. This CDR3 reads CASSTEYSNQPQHF. CDR3 nucleotide sequence: TGTGCCAGCAGTACGGAGTATAGCAATCAGCCCCAGCATTTT. The full variable domain, its missing parts supplied by reference TRBV25-1 and TRBJ1-5, is EADIYQTPRYLVIGTGKKITLECSQTMGHDKMYWYQQDPGMELHLIHYSYGVNSTEKGDLSSESTVSRIRTEHFPLTLESARPSHTSQYLCASSTEYSNQPQHFGDGTRLSIL.

Notes on this clonotype: The conserved phenylalanine or tryptophan is not found at the CDR3 terminus, so this likely reflects a read error. The chain couples TRBV20-1 to TRBJ2-5, with TRBD2 matching over 14 bases. The CDR3 has 17 amino acids. Germline V gene sequence: CDR1 DFQATT, CDR2 SNEGSKA (reference sequence). With 2 bases clipped from V and 5 bases from J, the junction kept 10 bases outside the gene matches. The CDR3 loop reads CSARSQWGLAGVETQYL. In nucleotides, the CDR3 is TGCAGTGCTAGATCCCAGTGGGGACTAGCGGGAGTGGAGACCCAGTACCTC.

This clonotype was counted many times. Likely a read error: the CDR3 ends without its conserved phenylalanine or tryptophan. It is unclear where the CDR3 begins or ends on the DNA, so no DNA is shown, and the CDR3 is as TCRdb lists it. The chain recombines TRBV7-3 with TRBJ2-1. The CDR3 adds up to 8 amino acids, both ends counted. Germline V lookup: CDR1 SGHTA, CDR2 FQGTGA. The CDR3 loop is CASSLTRL.

The chain recombines TRBV18 with TRBJ1-1, with 8 bases matching TRBD1. After removal of 3 bases from V and 1 base from J, the junction contained 1 base not matched to a gene. The V gene's germline CDR1 is KGHSH and CDR2 LQKENI. This CDR3 has 14 residues. CDR3 in DNA: TGTGCCAGCTCACCGACAGGGGCGAACACTGAAGCTTTCTTT. It encodes CASSPTGANTEAFF.

In its sample, this clonotype was seen many times. The CDR3 region has the DNA TGTGCCAGCTCGGACGGGGACAACTACAATGAGCAGTTCTTC. Protein sequence: CASSDGDNYNEQFF. The chain links TRBV10-3 to TRBJ2-1, with D possibly matching TRBD1 (6 bases). This CDR3 comprises 14 residues. Germline assignment: CDR1 ENHRY and CDR2 SYGVKD. V lost 10 bases to trimming and J lost 3 bases, with 16 bases between them.

In its sample, this clonotype was seen once. The conserved phenylalanine or tryptophan normally closing the CDR3 is absent here, so this likely arose from a read error. The DNA is left out, because the CDR3 cannot be placed on it with certainty; the CDR3 is given as TCRdb lists it. V is TRBV11-2 and J is TRBJ1-6. Germline values: CDR1 SGHAT, CDR2 FQNNGV. 10 amino acids form the CDR3, both terminal residues included. This CDR3 is CASSFSGRAS.

The genes are TRBV12-3 or TRBV12-4 and TRBJ2-5; no firm D call. Trimming stripped 5 bases from V and 1 base from J, with 11 bases between. CDR3 size: 14 residues. CDR3 region: CASSPPPVQETQYF. CDR3 nucleotides: TGTGCCAGCAGTCCGCCGCCGGTCCAAGAGACCCAGTACTTC.

This clonotype came up a few times. The CDR3 loop reads CASRGSGGRTGELFF. The CDR3 bases are TGTGCCAGCAGAGGTAGCGGGGGTCGCACCGGGGAGCTGTTTTTT. V gene TRBV2 combines with J gene TRBJ2-2; TRBD2 aligns across 9 bases. J was trimmed by 4 bases and V by 6 bases; bases with no gene match: 6. CDR3 length: 15 residues. CDR1 and CDR2 (germline): SNHLY, FYNNEI.

This clonotype was observed a handful of times. The chain uses TRBV30 and TRBJ1-5; a possible D gene is TRBD1 (5 bases). Trimming shortened V by 3 bases and J by 4 bases, and 13 bases separated the two germline ends. There are 14 residues in the CDR3. In germline, CDR1 is GTSNPN, CDR2 SVGIG (reference sequence). The CDR3 bases are TGTGCCTGGAGGACCGGGACCGAGAATCAGCCCCAGCATTTT. Residues: CAWRTGTENQPQHF.

A few counts support this clonotype. The chain carries TRBV15 and TRBJ1-4; D might be TRBD1 (5 bases). V was trimmed by 0 bases and J by 5 bases, leaving 7 bases between them. CDR1 is LNHNV and CDR2 is YYDKDF in the germline V gene (reference sequence). This CDR3 comprises 14 residues. CDR3 nucleotide sequence: TGTGCCACCAGCAGAGACCAGGGAAATGAAAAACTGTTTTTT. This encodes CATSRDQGNEKLFF. The whole variable domain, remainder taken from reference TRBV15 and TRBJ1-4, is DAMVIQNPRYQVTQFGKPVTLSCSQTLNHNVMYWYQQKSSQAPKLLFHYYDKDFNNEADTPDNFQSRRPNTSFCFLDIRSPGLGDTAMYLCATSRDQGNEKLFFGSGTQLSVL.

The chain joins TRBV30 to TRBJ1-5; D is uncertain. Germline-derived CDR1 and CDR2 are GTSNPN and SVGIG (reference sequence). This CDR3 is built from 13 residues. Trimming pared 1 base from V and 3 bases from J, leaving 7 bases between. The CDR3 loop reads CAWSAGINQPQHF. The CDR3, as DNA: TGTGCCTGGAGTGCTGGCATCAATCAGCCCCAGCATTTT. Full variable domain (remainder filled in from reference TRBV30 and TRBJ1-5): SQTIHQWPATLVQPVGSPLSLECTVEGTSNPNLYWYRQAAGRGLQLLFYSVGIGQISSEVPQNLSASRPQDRQFILSSKKLLLSDSGFYLCAWSAGINQPQHFGDGTRLSIL.

This clonotype turned up a few times. V gene TRBV7-3 combines with J gene TRBJ2-1; the D gene is possibly TRBD1 (6 bases). The V gene's germline CDR1 is SGHTA and CDR2 FQGTGA. With 5 bases removed from V and 0 bases from J, the gap between germline ends came to 11 bases. The CDR3 length is 15 residues. CDR3 sequence (DNA): TGTGCCAGCAGCGCCCAGGGGTTCTCCTACAATGAGCAGTTCTTC. This gives the protein CASSAQGFSYNEQFF.

The chain employs TRBV20-1 and TRBJ2-5; 8 bases agree with TRBD2. J was trimmed by 2 bases and V by 3 bases; bases with no gene match: 5. CDR1 and CDR2 (germline): DFQATT, SNEGSKA (reference sequence). This CDR3 contains 14 residues. For the CDR3, the DNA is TGCAGTGCTAGTTTAGCGGGGAGTCAAGAGACCCAGTACTTC. This gives the protein CSASLAGSQETQYF.

This clonotype was counted a few times. The CDR3 nucleotides are TGTGCCAGCAGCTCTGGGCCTATGGATACGCAGTATTTT. This encodes CASSSGPMDTQYF. This chain uses TRBV5-5 with TRBJ2-3; D is unresolved. This CDR3 spans 13 amino acids. The germline V and J ends were trimmed by 3 bases and 6 bases, with 11 bases remaining between them. Germline CDR1 and CDR2: SGHKS and YYEKEE (reference sequence).

The chain employs TRBV10-3 and TRBJ2-6, with D unresolved. This CDR3 comprises 15 residues. The ends were cut back, 6 bases at V and 1 base at J, with 10 bases in the middle. Germline V lookup: CDR1 ENHRY, CDR2 SYGVKD. The chain's CDR3 is CAIRIGSSGANVLTF. The CDR3, as DNA: TGTGCCATCAGGATCGGGTCATCTGGGGCCAACGTCCTGACTTTC.

This clonotype was observed at least ten times. The chain has TRBV24-1 and TRBJ1-1; D possibly corresponds to TRBD1 (6 bases). CDR1 is KGHDR and CDR2 is SFDVKD in the germline V gene. This CDR3 comprises 15 residues. Trimming stripped 4 bases from V and 1 base from J, with 12 bases between. The CDR3 here is CATSDLTGSNTEAFF. The CDR3 DNA reads as TGTGCCACCAGTGACCTGACAGGCTCGAACACTGAAGCTTTCTTT.